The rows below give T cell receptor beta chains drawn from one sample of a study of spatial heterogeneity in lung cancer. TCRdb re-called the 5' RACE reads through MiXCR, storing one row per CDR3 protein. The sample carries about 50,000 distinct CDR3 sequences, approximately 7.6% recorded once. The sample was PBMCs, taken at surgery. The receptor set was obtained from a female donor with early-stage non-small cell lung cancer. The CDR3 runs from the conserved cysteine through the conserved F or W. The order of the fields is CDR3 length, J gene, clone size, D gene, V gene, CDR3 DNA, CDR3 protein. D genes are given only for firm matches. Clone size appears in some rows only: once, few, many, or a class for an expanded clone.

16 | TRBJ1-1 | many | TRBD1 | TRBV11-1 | TGTGCCAGCAGTCTCAGCGAGGGACAGGGGAAGACTGAAGCTTTCTTT | CASSLSEGQGKTEAFF
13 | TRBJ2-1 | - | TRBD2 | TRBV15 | TGTGCCACCAGCAGACGAGCGGGGGATGAGCAGTTCTTC | CATSRRAGDEQFF
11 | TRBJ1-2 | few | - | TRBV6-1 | TGTGCCAGCACTGGGACACCTGGCTACACCTTC | CASTGTPGYTF
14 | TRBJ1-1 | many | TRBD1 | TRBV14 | TGTGCCAGCAGCCAAGATGGGCCCGGGACAGTTGCTTTCTTT | CASSQDGPGTVAFF
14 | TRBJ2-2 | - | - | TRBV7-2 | TGTGCCAGCAGCGGGGGGTCAAGGGCCGGGGAGCTGTTTTTT | CASSGGSRAGELFF
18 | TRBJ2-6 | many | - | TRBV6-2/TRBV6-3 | TGTGCCAGCAGTCGGAGGGACAGTTTAATCTCTGGGGCCAACGTCCTGACTTTC | CASSRRDSLISGANVLTF
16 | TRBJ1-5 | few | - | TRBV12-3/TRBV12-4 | TGTGCCAGCAGTTTGAATTGGGTGGCGAGCAATCAGCCCCAGCATTTT | CASSLNWVASNQPQHF
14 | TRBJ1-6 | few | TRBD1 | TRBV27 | TGTGCCAGCAGGGGGGACAGTTCCTTATCACCCCTCCACTTT | CASRGDSSLSPLHF
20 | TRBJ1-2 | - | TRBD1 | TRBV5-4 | TGTGCCAGCAGCTTGGATTTTCCAGGGGGTAATCCGTTCTTTAACTATGGCTACACCTTC | CASSLDFPGGNPFFNYGYTF
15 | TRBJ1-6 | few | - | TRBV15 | TGTGCCACCAGCAGAGTAGCAGGGTTTAATTCACCCCTCCACTTT | CATSRVAGFNSPLHF
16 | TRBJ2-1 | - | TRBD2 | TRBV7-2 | TGTGCCAGCAGCTGGACTAGCGGGGGGGCCTACAATGAGCAGTTCTTC | CASSWTSGGAYNEQFF
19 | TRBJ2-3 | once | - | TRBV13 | TGTGCCAGCAGCCCCAGACCCCAGGGGCAGGGAGGTTTGTCCAATACGCAGTATTTT | CASSPRPQGQGGLSNTQYF
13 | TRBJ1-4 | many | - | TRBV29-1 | TGCAGCGTCAAGAGAGGAGAGGCTGAAAAACTGTTTTTT | CSVKRGEAEKLFF
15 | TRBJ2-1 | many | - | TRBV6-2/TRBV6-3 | TGTGCCAGCAGCCGGAACAGGGTCGGGTACAATGAGCAGTTCTTC | CASSRNRVGYNEQFF
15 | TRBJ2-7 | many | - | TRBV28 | TGTGCCAGCAGTCTAGGGGAGAGTAGGACAGCACGGCAGTACTTC | CASSLGESRTARQYF
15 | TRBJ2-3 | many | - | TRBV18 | TGTGCCAGCTCCGCCGCGGGGAGTAGGGCAGATACGCAGTATTTT | CASSAAGSRADTQYF
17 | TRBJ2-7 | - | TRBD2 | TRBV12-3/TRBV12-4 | TGTGCCAGCAGTGCAGGACTAGCGAGGGGATTCCATTACGAGCAGTACTTC | CASSAGLARGFHYEQYF
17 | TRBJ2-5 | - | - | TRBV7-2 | TGTGCCAGCAGCTTAGCGGGCCCCGGGGGCGGGCAAGAGACCCAGTACTTC | CASSLAGPGGGQETQYF
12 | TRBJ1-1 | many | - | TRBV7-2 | TGTGCCAGCAGCCCCGGGACATTTGAAGCTTTCTTT | CASSPGTFEAFF
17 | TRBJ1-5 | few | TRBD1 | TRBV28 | TGTGCCAGCCGGAGCGGGACAGGGTTTTCCCCCAATCAGCCCCAGCATTTT | CASRSGTGFSPNQPQHF
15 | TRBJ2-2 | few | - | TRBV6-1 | TGTGCCAGCAGTGAATGGGTCCTACCGACCGGGGAGCTGTTTTTT | CASSEWVLPTGELFF
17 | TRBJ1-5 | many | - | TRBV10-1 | TGCGCCAGGAGGGGGGAGGTTCTTTGCTATAGCAATCAGCCCCAGCATTTT | CARRGEVLCYSNQPQHF
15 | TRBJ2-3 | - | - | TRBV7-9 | TGTGCCAGCAGCCCCCTTTCGGGGTCGACAGATACGCAGTATTTT | CASSPLSGSTDTQYF